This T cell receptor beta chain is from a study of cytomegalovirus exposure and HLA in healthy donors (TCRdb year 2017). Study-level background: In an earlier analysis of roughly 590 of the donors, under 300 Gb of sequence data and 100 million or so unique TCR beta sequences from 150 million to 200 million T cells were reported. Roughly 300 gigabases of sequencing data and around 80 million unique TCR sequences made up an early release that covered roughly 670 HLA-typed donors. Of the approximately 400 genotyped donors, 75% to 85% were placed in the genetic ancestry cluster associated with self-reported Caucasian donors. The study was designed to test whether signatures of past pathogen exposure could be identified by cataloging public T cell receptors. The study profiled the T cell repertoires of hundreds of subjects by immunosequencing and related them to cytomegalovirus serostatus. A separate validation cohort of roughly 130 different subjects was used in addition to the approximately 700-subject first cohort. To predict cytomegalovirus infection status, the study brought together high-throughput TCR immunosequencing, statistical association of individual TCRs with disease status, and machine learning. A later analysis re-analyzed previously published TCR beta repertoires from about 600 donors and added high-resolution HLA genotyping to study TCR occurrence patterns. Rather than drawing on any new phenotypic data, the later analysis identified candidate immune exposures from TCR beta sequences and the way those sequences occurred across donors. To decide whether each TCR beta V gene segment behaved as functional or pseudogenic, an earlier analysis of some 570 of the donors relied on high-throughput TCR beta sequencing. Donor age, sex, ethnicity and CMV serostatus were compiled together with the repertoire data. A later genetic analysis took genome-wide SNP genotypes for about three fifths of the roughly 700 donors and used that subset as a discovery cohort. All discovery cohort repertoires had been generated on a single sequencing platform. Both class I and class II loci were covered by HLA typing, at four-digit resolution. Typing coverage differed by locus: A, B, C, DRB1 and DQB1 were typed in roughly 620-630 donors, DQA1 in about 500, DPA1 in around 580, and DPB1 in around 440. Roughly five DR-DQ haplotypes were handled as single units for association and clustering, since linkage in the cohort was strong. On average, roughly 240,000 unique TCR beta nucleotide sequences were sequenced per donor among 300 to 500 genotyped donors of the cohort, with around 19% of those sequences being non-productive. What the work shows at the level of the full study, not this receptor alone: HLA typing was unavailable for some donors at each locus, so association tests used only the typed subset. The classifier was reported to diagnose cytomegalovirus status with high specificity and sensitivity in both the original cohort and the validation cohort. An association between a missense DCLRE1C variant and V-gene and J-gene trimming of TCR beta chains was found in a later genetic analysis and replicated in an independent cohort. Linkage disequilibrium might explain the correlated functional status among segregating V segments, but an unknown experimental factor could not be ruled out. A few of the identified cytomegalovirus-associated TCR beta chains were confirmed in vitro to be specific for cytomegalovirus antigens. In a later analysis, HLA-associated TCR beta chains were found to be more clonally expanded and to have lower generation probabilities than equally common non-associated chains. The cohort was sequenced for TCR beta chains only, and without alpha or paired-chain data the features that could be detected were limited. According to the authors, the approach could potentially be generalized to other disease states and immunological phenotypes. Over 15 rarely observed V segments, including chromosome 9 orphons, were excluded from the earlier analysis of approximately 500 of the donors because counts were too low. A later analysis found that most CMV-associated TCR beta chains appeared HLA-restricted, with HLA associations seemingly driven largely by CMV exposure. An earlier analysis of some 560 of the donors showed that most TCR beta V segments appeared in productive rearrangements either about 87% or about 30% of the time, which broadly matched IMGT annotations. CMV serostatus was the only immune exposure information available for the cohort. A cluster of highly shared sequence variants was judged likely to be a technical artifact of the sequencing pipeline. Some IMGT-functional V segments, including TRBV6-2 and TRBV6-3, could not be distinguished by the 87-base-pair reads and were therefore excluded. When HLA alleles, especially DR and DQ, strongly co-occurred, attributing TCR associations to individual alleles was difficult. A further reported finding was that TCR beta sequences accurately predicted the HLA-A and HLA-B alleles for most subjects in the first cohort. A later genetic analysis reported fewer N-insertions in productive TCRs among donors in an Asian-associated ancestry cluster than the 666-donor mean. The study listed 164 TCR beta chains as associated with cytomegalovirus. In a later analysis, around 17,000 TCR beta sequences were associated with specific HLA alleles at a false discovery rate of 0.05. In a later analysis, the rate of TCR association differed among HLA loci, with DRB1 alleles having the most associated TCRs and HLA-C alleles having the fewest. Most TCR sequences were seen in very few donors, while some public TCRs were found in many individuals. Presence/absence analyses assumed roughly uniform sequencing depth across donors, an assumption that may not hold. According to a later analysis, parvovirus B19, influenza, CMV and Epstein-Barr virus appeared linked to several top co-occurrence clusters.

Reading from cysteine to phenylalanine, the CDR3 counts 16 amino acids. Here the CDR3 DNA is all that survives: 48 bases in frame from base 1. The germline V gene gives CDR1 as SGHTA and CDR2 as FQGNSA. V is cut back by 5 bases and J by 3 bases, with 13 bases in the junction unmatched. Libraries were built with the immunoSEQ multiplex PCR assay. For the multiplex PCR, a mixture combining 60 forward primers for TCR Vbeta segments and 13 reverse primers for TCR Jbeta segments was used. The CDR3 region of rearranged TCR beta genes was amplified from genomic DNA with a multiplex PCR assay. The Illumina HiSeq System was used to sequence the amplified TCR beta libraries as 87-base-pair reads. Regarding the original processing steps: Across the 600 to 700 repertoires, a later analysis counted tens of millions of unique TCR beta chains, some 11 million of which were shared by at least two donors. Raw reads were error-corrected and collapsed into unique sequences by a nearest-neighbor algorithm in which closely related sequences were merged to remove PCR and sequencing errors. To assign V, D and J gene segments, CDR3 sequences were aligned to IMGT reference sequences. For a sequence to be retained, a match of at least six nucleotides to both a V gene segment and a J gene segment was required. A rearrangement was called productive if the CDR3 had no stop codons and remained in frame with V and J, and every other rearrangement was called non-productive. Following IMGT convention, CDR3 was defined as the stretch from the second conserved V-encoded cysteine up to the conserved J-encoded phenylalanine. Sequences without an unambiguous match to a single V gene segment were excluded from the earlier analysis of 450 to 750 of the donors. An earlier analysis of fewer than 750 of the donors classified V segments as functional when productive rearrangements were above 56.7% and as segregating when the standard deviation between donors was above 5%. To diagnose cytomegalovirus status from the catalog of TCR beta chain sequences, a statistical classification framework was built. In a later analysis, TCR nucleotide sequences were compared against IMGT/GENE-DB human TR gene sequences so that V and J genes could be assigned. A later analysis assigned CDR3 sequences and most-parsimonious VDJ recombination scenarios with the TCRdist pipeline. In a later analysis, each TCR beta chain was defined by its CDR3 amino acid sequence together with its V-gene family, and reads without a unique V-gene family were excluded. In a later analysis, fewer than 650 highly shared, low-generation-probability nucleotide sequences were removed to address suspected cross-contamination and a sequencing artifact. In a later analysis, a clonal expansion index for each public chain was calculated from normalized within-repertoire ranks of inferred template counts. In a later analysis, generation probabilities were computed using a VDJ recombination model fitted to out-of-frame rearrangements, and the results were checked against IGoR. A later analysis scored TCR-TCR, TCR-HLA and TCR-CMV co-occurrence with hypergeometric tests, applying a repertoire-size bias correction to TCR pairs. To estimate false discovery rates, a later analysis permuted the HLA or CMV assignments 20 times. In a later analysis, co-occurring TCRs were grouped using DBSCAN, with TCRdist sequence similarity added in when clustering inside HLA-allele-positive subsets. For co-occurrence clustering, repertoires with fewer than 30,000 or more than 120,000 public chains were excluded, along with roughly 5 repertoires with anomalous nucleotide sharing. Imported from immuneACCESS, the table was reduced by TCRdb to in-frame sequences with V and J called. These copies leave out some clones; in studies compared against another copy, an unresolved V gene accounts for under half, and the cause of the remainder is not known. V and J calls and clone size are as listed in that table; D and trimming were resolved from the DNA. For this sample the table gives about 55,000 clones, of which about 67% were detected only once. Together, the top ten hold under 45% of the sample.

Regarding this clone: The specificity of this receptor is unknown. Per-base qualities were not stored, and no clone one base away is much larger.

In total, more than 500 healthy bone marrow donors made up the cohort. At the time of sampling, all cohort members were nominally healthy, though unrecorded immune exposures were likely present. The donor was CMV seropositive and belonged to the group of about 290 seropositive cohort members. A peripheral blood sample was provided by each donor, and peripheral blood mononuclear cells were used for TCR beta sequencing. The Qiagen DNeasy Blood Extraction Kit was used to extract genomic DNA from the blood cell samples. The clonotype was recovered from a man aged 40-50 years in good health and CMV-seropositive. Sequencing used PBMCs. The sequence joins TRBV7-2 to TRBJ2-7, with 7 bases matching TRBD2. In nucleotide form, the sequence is TGTGCCAGCAGCCCCCAGGGAGGGGAAGTAGGCTACGAGCAGTACTTC. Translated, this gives CASSPQGGEVGYEQYF.